By share, the clone carrying this T cell receptor beta chain ranks as medium-sized. There are 13 residues in the CDR3. Trimming left V 4 bases short and J 7 bases short, with 11 bases between. Germline V gene lookup returns CDR1 MNHEY and CDR2 SVGEGT. TCRdb recomputed calls from the RACE reads with MiXCR, one row per CDR3 protein. The table includes about 96,000 distinct CDR3 sequences, around 9.3% detected once. The data derive from a study of human T cells and chemical hapten exposure. Background on the study: How much TCR each sample yielded varied, mostly because pooled library volumes differed slightly.

Specified time point: patch test 2, 6 weeks after DPC sensitization. The treatment denotes: therapeutic diphenylcyclopropenone sensitization with weekly scalp DPC. Patients had alopecia, were aged 18 to 70, and were not pregnant. The material was whole blood, obtained in connection with sensitization to the hapten diphenylcyclopropenone (DPC). This chain uses TRBV6-2 or TRBV6-3 with TRBJ2-1; a possible D gene is TRBD1 (6 bases). The origin of this receptor is a woman in her forties with alopecia areata. Some clones in this sample may be carry-over from other donors' samples. In DNA, the CDR3 is TGTGCCAGCAGTTCCCGAGACAGGAATGAGCAGTTCTTC. This sequence encodes CASSSRDRNEQFF.